What follows are 25 T cell receptor beta chains derived from one specimen sequenced in a study of cytomegalovirus exposure and HLA in healthy donors. The PCR had 60 Vbeta and 13 Jbeta primers. Here immunoSEQ multiplex PCR was the method, and the copy in TCRdb shows in-frame clones only, minus some. The sample holds approximately 120,000 clones, 73% seen once. The sequencing sample was made of PBMCs. These TCRs come from a man in his sixties in good health and CMV-seropositive.

This chain connects TRBV5-1 to TRBJ2-1; a possible D gene is TRBD1 (6 bases). The CDR3 spans 16 residues. CDR1 is SGHRS and CDR2 is YFSETQ in the germline V gene. The V end lost 4 bases, the J end lost 0 bases, and 14 bases lay between the germline ends. The CDR3 bases are TGCGCCAGCAGCCTGTATCGAGGGGGCTCCTACAATGAGCAGTTCTTC. Translation gives CASSLYRGGSYNEQFF.

J is TRBJ1-6 and V is TRBV11-2; 7 positions agree with TRBD1. CDR1 and CDR2 (germline): SGHAT, FQNNGV. Trimming cost V 3 bases and J 6 bases; bases outside gene matches: 2. The CDR3 is 14 residues long. CDR3 protein: CASSFTGANSPLHF. DNA of the CDR3: TGTGCCAGCAGCTTCACAGGGGCTAATTCACCCCTCCACTTT. Together with reference TRBV11-2 and TRBJ1-6, the CDR3 gives the full variable domain: EAGVAQSPRYKIIEKRQSVAFWCNPISGHATLYWYQQILGQGPKLLIQFQNNGVVDDSQLPKDRFSAERLKGVDSTLKIQPAKLEDSAVYLCASSFTGANSPLHFGNGTRLTVT.

The V call is TRBV5-1, the J call TRBJ1-1, with D perhaps TRBD1 (5 bases). From germline, CDR1 is SGHRS and CDR2 YFSETQ. The germline V and J ends were trimmed by 0 bases and 11 bases, with 11 bases remaining between them. CDR3 size: 12 residues. The CDR3 coding sequence is TGCGCCAGCAGCTTGGATTCAGGGTGCGCTTTCTTT. Translating it yields CASSLDSGCAFF. Full variable domain (rest looked up from reference TRBV5-1 and TRBJ1-1): KAGVTQTPRYLIKTRGQQVTLSCSPISGHRSVSWYQQTPGQGLQFLFEYFSETQRNKGNFPGRFSGRQFSNSRSEMNVSTLELGDSALYLCASSLDSGCAFFGQGTRLTVV.

This clone occurred once. The chain is built from TRBV4-1 and TRBJ1-4; no firm D call. Trimming cost V 1 base and J 5 bases, with 14 bases left between them. From germline, CDR1 is MGHRA and CDR2 YSYEKL. There are 16 residues in the CDR3. The CDR3 DNA reads as TGCGCCAGCAGCCAAGTTCCTAGAGGGAGAAATGAAAAACTGTTTTTT. It translates to CASSQVPRGRNEKLFF.

The V gene is TRBV5-6, the J gene TRBJ1-5, with D uncertain. This CDR3 region has 14 residues. Trimming left V 2 bases short and J 1 base short, with 7 bases between. Germline loops: CDR1 SGHDT, CDR2 YYEEEE. As DNA, the CDR3 is TGTGCCAGCAGCTTCGACATCAGCAATCAGCCCCAGCATTTT. Protein sequence: CASSFDISNQPQHF.

The chain has TRBV5-1 and TRBJ1-1; D perhaps matches TRBD1 (5 bases). Germline-derived CDR1 and CDR2 are SGHRS and YFSETQ. The CDR3 loop spans 16 amino acids. The CDR3 is CSSTAGLGEAYTEAFF. The DNA for the CDR3 is TGCTCCTCAACGGCCGGTCTGGGGGAGGCGTACACTGAAGCTTTCTTT.

J is TRBJ2-7 and V is TRBV15; possibly TRBD1 for D (5 bases). This CDR3 region has 11 residues. The V gene lost 9 bases and the J gene lost 6 bases, with 12 bases spanning the gap. Per germline, CDR1 LNHNV and CDR2 YYDKDF (reference sequence). CDR3 sequence: CATSVGPEQYF. The CDR3 bases are TGTGCCACGTCGGTGGGGCCCGAGCAGTACTTC.

The genes are TRBV30 and TRBJ1-2, with D perhaps TRBD1 (6 bases). Between the trimmed V and J ends, which lost 0 bases and 2 bases, there was a span of 13 bases. The CDR3 loop spans 15 amino acids. Per germline, CDR1 GTSNPN and CDR2 SVGIG (reference sequence). CDR3 bases: TGTGCCTGGAGTGTAGCCGGCAGGGGAAACTATGGCTACACCTTC. Protein product: CAWSVAGRGNYGYTF.

The rearrangement uses TRBV6-6 and TRBJ1-2; D gene uncertain. The CDR3 sequence is 12 residues long. The ends were cut back, 7 bases at V and 4 bases at J, with 10 bases in the middle. Germline V lookup: CDR1 MNHNY, CDR2 SVGAGI (reference sequence). The CDR3 sequence: CASMQALYGYTF. CDR3 nucleotide sequence: TGTGCCAGCATGCAGGCGCTCTATGGCTACACCTTC.

The chain carries TRBV28 and TRBJ2-5; tentatively, D is TRBD1 (6 bases). This CDR3 region has 15 residues. Germline V CDR1 and CDR2: MDHEN, SYDVKM. Trimming took 7 bases from V and 3 from J, leaving 18 bases between them. For the CDR3, the DNA is TGTGCCAGCATCCCCGTAGGACAGAGGGAAGAGACCCAGTACTTC. Its protein product is CASIPVGQREETQYF.

J is TRBJ1-6 and V is TRBV19, with 7 bases fitting TRBD1. V gave up 5 bases and J gave up 13 bases; unmatched junction bases: 8. This CDR3 region has 13 residues. CDR1 is LNHDA and CDR2 is SQIVND in the germline V gene (reference sequence). The CDR3 DNA reads TGTGCCAGTAGTTCTACGAGAGGGGGCCCCCTCCACTTT. Residues: CASSSTRGGPLHF.

Only one count was recorded for this clone. The chain joins TRBV10-2 to TRBJ1-3, with TRBD1 identical over 9 bases. The V gene's germline CDR1 is WSHSY and CDR2 SAAADI. Trimming cost V 6 bases and J 2 bases; bases outside gene matches: 5. The CDR3 extends over 15 amino acids. The CDR3 bases are TGCGCCAGCAGAACCGGGACAGGGCCTGGAAACACCATATATTTT. It translates to CASRTGTGPGNTIYF.

This clone showed up many times. The rearrangement uses TRBV5-4 and TRBJ2-3, with D tentatively TRBD2 (6 bases). There are 14 residues in the CDR3. Looked up from germline, CDR1 is SGHNT and CDR2 is YYREEE (reference sequence). Trimming removed 4 bases from V and 6 bases from J, with 15 bases in between. The CDR3 protein is CASSPRLVGDTQYF. Here the CDR3 DNA reads TGTGCCAGCAGCCCCCGACTAGTAGGGGATACGCAGTATTTT.

About this clone: The sample contains more than one DNA sequence encoding this CDR3. The chain links TRBV19 to TRBJ1-1, with 9 bases aligning to TRBD1. CDR1 and CDR2 (germline): LNHDA, SQIVND (reference sequence). V trimming: 3 bases; J trimming: 5 bases; junction bases outside the gene matches: 4. CDR3 length: 14 amino acids. CDR3 sequence reads: CASSIADRGTEAFF. The CDR3 DNA follows: TGTGCCAGTAGTATTGCGGACAGGGGAACTGAAGCTTTCTTT.

This clone has more than one count but fewer than ten. The rearrangement joins TRBV9 to TRBJ2-5; TRBD2 matches at 9 bases. The CDR3 has 16 amino acids. The trim removed 2 bases at V and 5 bases at J, leaving 10 bases unmatched. Per the germline V gene, CDR1 is SGDLS and CDR2 is YYNGEE. The CDR3 DNA is TGTGCCAGCAGCGTTGGGACTAGCATCTCAGCTGAGACCCAGTACTTC. Translating it yields CASSVGTSISAETQYF.

The chain joins TRBV6-4 to TRBJ2-7; D is uncertain. The CDR3 contains 13 residues. The ends were cut back, 6 bases at V and 3 bases at J, with 12 bases in the middle. CDR1 MRHNA and CDR2 SNTAGT come from the germline V gene. The CDR3 nucleotides are TGTGCCAGCAGAGCCGACTGGTACTACGAGCAGTACTTC. Protein: CASRADWYYEQYF.

This chain links TRBV2 with TRBJ2-7; no clear D gene. CDR3 length: 11 residues. Germline V gives CDR1 SNHLY, CDR2 FYNNEI. The germline V and J ends were trimmed by 5 bases and 7 bases, with 9 bases remaining between them. The CDR3: CASSISSEQYF. In nucleotides, the CDR3 is TGTGCCAGCAGTATATCTTCTGAGCAGTACTTC.

The rearrangement uses TRBV14 and TRBJ2-6; possible D gene TRBD2, 6 bases. Germline V gene data show CDR1 as SGHDN and CDR2 as FVKESK. The CDR3 contains 14 residues. V lost 5 bases to trimming and J lost 3 bases, with 8 bases between them. The CDR3 is CASSGGVGANVLTF. The CDR3 DNA follows: TGTGCCAGCAGCGGAGGGGTTGGGGCCAACGTCCTGACTTTC.

The chain is built from TRBV5-1 and TRBJ2-1; possible D gene TRBD1, 5 bases. The CDR3 sequence is 15 residues long. Trimming shortened V by 0 bases and J by 0 bases, and 7 bases separated the two germline ends. CDR1 is SGHRS and CDR2 is YFSETQ in the germline V gene. The CDR3 loop reads CASSLAGNSYNEQFF. The CDR3 DNA reads as TGCGCCAGCAGCTTGGCAGGGAACTCCTACAATGAGCAGTTCTTC.

The chain is built from TRBV5-1 and TRBJ1-1; tentatively, D is TRBD1 (5 bases). Germline assignment: CDR1 SGHRS and CDR2 YFSETQ. There are 14 residues in the CDR3. Deletions cut 7 bases from V and 6 bases from J, with 19 bases between. The CDR3 bases are TGCGCCAGCCGCCTCCTCCTAAGGGGTGCTGAAGCTTTCTTT. Residues: CASRLLLRGAEAFF.

The chain links TRBV28 to TRBJ1-6; TRBD1 might be the D (5 bases). V shed 11 bases and J shed 9 bases, with 17 bases lying between them. The CDR3 runs 13 residues. CDR1 is MDHEN and CDR2 is SYDVKM in the germline V gene. The CDR3 region has the DNA TGTGCCGCCTCAGGGATCGGCCCTTCACCCCTCCACTTT. Translation: CAASGIGPSPLHF. Complete variable domain (other parts from reference TRBV28 and TRBJ1-6): DVKVTQSSRYLVKRTGEKVFLECVQDMDHENMFWYRQDPGLGLRLIYFSYDVKMKEKGDIPEGYSVSREKKERFSLILESASTNQTSMYLCAASGIGPSPLHFGNGTRLTVT.

The chain couples TRBV5-1 to TRBJ2-5; 11 nucleotides agree with TRBD2. CDR3 length: 15 residues. V trimming: 3 bases; J trimming: 5 bases; junction bases outside the gene matches: 6. Germline V lookup: CDR1 SGHRS, CDR2 YFSETQ. The CDR3 loop reads CASSYSSGGAETQYF. The CDR3 DNA reads TGCGCCAGCAGCTACAGTAGCGGGGGGGCGGAGACCCAGTACTTC.

The chain has TRBV5-1 and TRBJ1-2; possibly TRBD1 for D (6 bases). The CDR3 has 15 residues. Trimming shortened V by 0 bases and J by 4 bases, and 13 bases separated the two germline ends. Germline-derived CDR1 and CDR2 are SGHRS and YFSETQ. CDR3 residues: CASSLGGGIGYGYTF. The CDR3 DNA reads TGCGCCAGCAGCTTGGGGGGGGGCATCGGCTATGGCTACACCTTC.

The rearrangement links TRBV10-2 to TRBJ2-1, with 8 bases lining up with TRBD1. The CDR3 is 13 residues long. Germline CDR1 WSHSY, CDR2 SAAADI. J was trimmed by 9 bases and V by 5 bases; bases with no gene match: 6. CDR3 residues: CASSRDRNVEQFF. In nucleotides, the CDR3 is TGCGCCAGCAGTCGGGACAGGAATGTTGAGCAGTTCTTC.

This chain connects TRBV12-2 to TRBJ1-5. TRBV12-2 is deemed a pseudogene. This CDR3 spans 12 amino acids. This CDR3 reads CASRLYLNPQHF. For the CDR3, the DNA is TGTGCAAGTCGCCTTTACCTAAATCCCCAGCATTTT.